Each of the 18 T cell receptor beta chains below was sequenced from the same sample in a study of blood T cell repertoires in COVID-19. The table came from immunoSEQ multiplex PCR; TCRdb's copy has only in-frame clones and leaves some out. The sample shows about 220,000 clones, 70% to 85% of them seen only once. Sequencing was done on a sample of PBMCs or T cells enriched from blood (not recorded which). These receptors were taken from a woman aged 40 to 50 with acute COVID-19.

This clone appeared a few times. The V call is TRBV6-5, the J call TRBJ1-6, with no clear D. This CDR3 is built from 14 residues. V shed 2 bases and J shed 7 bases, with 9 bases lying between them. CDR1 is MNHEY, CDR2 SVGAGI, per germline. CDR3 in DNA: TGTGCCAGCAGTTACACGTACAGCAATTCACCCCTCCACTTT. Protein sequence: CASSYTYSNSPLHF.

The CDR3 nucleotides are TGTGCCACCGCCGGGACAGGGCTTAACAATGAGCAGTTCTTC. Amino acids: CATAGTGLNNEQFF. The chain links TRBV7-9 to TRBJ2-1; 9 nucleotides align to TRBD1. The CDR3 spans 14 residues. The germline V gene has CDR1 SEHNR and CDR2 FQNEAQ (reference sequence). The trim removed 10 bases at V and 5 bases at J, leaving 9 bases unmatched.

The chain uses TRBV4-2 and TRBJ2-1, with D possibly being TRBD1 (6 bases). This CDR3 contains 14 residues. V lost 3 bases and J lost 7, with 13 bases in between. Germline V gene lookup returns CDR1 LGHNA and CDR2 YNFKEQ. The CDR3 nucleotides read TGTGCCAGCAGCCAGCCCACTACAGGGAATGAGCAGTTCTTC. It codes for CASSQPTTGNEQFF.

This clone was counted a few times. This chain joins TRBV7-9 and TRBJ2-7; 11 nucleotides agree with TRBD2. The ends lost 5 bases at V and 5 bases at J; junction bases unmatched: 8. The length of the CDR3 is 15 residues. Germline loops: CDR1 SEHNR, CDR2 FQNEAQ (reference sequence). The CDR3 DNA reads TGTGCCAGCAGCCAGACCGGACTAGCGGGCCACGAGCAGTACTTC. As protein: CASSQTGLAGHEQYF.

About this clone: The same CDR3 can be traced to other DNA sequences in this sample. This chain joins TRBV28 and TRBJ1-3; D ambiguous. Germline-derived CDR1 and CDR2 are MDHEN and SYDVKM. This CDR3 has 14 residues. V lost 5 bases and J 3 bases, leaving 11 bases between the germline ends. The CDR3 loop reads CASSPAGSGNTIYF. The CDR3 region has the DNA TGTGCCAGCAGTCCCGCGGGGAGTGGAAACACCATATATTTT.

V is TRBV6-5 and J is TRBJ1-2, with unresolved D. V lost 6 bases and J lost 3, with 11 bases in between. The CDR3 loop spans 13 amino acids. Per germline, CDR1 MNHEY and CDR2 SVGAGI. CDR3 DNA sequence: TGTGCCAGCAGCCACCGGGTCCACTATGGCTACACCTTC. Protein product: CASSHRVHYGYTF.

CDR3 in amino acids: CASSQSPGNQPQHF. The CDR3 DNA is TGCGCCAGCAGTCAATCGCCAGGGAATCAGCCCCAGCATTTT. This chain uses TRBV23-1 with TRBJ1-5; maybe TRBD1 (5 bases). TRBV23-1 is flagged as an ORF with uncertain function. Trimming took off 0 bases at V and 4 bases at J, with 7 bases between the two ends. The CDR3 consists of 14 residues.

The J gene is TRBJ1-5, the V gene TRBV10-3; D is unclear. Trimming cost V 4 bases and J 5 bases, with 15 bases left between them. Germline V CDR1 and CDR2: ENHRY, SYGVKD. This CDR3 region has 15 residues. The CDR3 DNA follows: TGTGCCATCAGTGGTGGACCCCTCGGGGATCAGCCCCAGCATTTT. Its protein is CAISGGPLGDQPQHF.

The rearrangement joins TRBV6-2 or TRBV6-3 to TRBJ2-7, with 7 bases that match TRBD1. CDR3 length: 17 residues. Germline V CDR1 and CDR2: MNHEY, SVGEGT. J was trimmed by 0 bases and V by 2 bases; bases with no gene match: 10. In nucleotides, the CDR3 is TGTGCCAGCAGTTACCCCTTTGGCAGGGGGATCTCCTACGAGCAGTACTTC. It encodes CASSYPFGRGISYEQYF.

The J gene is TRBJ2-1, the V gene TRBV18; D is possibly TRBD1 (7 bases). CDR1 KGHSH and CDR2 LQKENI come from the germline V gene. Trimming took 4 bases from V and 4 from J, leaving 14 bases between them. The CDR3 contains 15 residues. Here the CDR3 DNA reads TGTGCCAGCTCACTCAGGGGGGAAAGTTACAATGAGCAGTTCTTC. Translating gives CASSLRGESYNEQFF.

The chain is built from TRBV27 and TRBJ2-1; maybe TRBD2 (7 bases). Looked up from germline, CDR1 is MNHEY and CDR2 is SMNVEV (reference sequence). The V gene lost 3 bases and the J gene lost 7 bases, with 16 bases spanning the gap. This CDR3 is built from 15 residues. CDR3 sequence: CASSLGGPMGNEQFF. Written as DNA, the CDR3 is TGTGCCAGCAGTTTGGGGGGGCCAATGGGGAATGAGCAGTTCTTC.

V is TRBV3-1 (or the pseudogene TRBV3-2) and J is TRBJ1-6; tentatively, D is TRBD1 (6 bases). Trimming took 1 base from V and 3 from J, leaving 13 bases between them. The CDR3 is 17 amino acids. Per the germline V gene, CDR1 is LGHDT and CDR2 is YNNKEL (reference sequence). The CDR3 region has the DNA TGTGCCAGCAGCCAAGGTGATACAGGGAGCTATAATTCACCCCTCCACTTT. Protein: CASSQGDTGSYNSPLHF.

V usage is TRBV1 and J usage is TRBJ2-7; TRBD2, the table's D call, lacks a check against the DNA. TRBV1 counts as a pseudogene. The CDR3 spans 14 residues. CDR3 in amino acids: CTSSSAGGVDEQYF. The CDR3 region has the DNA TGCACCAGCAGCTCAGCGGGAGGTGTGGACGAGCAGTACTTC.

This clone is a singleton in its sample. This sequence joins TRBV9 and TRBJ1-5, with TRBD1 identical over 9 bases. CDR3 length equals 15 residues. The V segment lost 4 bases and the J segment 1 base; nucleotides outside the gene matches: 3. CDR1 is SGDLS, CDR2 YYNGEE, per germline. The CDR3 bases are TGTGCCAGCAGCCGACAGGGGGGAAGCAATCAGCCCCAGCATTTT. Translated: CASSRQGGSNQPQHF.

The chain links TRBV9 to TRBJ2-1; tentative D call: TRBD2 (7 bases). The CDR3 has 16 residues. V was cut by 0 bases and J by 2 bases, with 12 bases left in between. CDR1 is SGDLS, CDR2 YYNGEE, per germline. This CDR3 reads CASSVGLGGPYNEQFF. The CDR3 DNA follows: TGTGCCAGCAGCGTAGGTCTGGGGGGGCCCTACAATGAGCAGTTCTTC.

This clone is a singleton in its sample. The gene calls are TRBV11-3 and TRBJ2-7; TRBD2 aligns across 13 bases. CDR1 SGHNT and CDR2 YENEEA come from the germline V gene. The CDR3 is made up of 16 amino acids. Unmatched junction bases numbered 10, after V lost 7 bases and J lost 4 bases. This chain's CDR3 is CASTRLAGGQIYEQYF. CDR3 DNA sequence: TGTGCCAGCACCCGACTAGCGGGAGGCCAAATATACGAGCAGTACTTC.

This clone was picked up a small number of times. The chain couples TRBV18 to TRBJ1-2, with TRBD1 matching over 10 bases. The germline gives CDR1 KGHSH, CDR2 LQKENI. V was pared by 4 bases and J by 4 bases, with 6 bases of the junction left unmatched. This CDR3 comprises 15 residues. This CDR3 is CASSLPTGGSYGYTF. The CDR3 coding sequence is TGTGCCAGCTCACTCCCGACAGGGGGCTCCTATGGCTACACCTTC.

The CDR3 sequence: CSVGALAGARNEQFF. In DNA, the CDR3 is TGCAGCGTAGGCGCACTAGCGGGAGCAAGGAATGAGCAGTTCTTC. The rearrangement uses TRBV29-1 and TRBJ2-1, with TRBD2 identical over 11 bases. The CDR3 spans 15 residues. The germline gives CDR1 SQVTM, CDR2 ANQGSEA. Losses at the gene ends were 6 bases for V and 7 bases for J; bases not matched to a gene: 11.